This T cell receptor beta chain was documented in a study of CD8+ T cells in alopecia areata. Study-level background: A 6-month period off drug followed tofacitinib, which lasted 6 to 18 months.

In alopecia areata patients, both lesional scalp punch biopsies and peripheral blood were collected. General study findings and limits: Mice showed clearer TCR sharing than patients did, a gap that was possibly HLA-related.

In each case, RNA was isolated and then reverse transcribed into cDNA as the sequencing template. Method: immunoSEQ multiplex PCR; TCRdb's copy keeps in-frame clones and lacks some. The profile shows about 120,000 clones, more than 30% of them singletons. The CDR3 has 13 amino acids. CDR1 and CDR2 (germline): SQVTM, ANQGSEA. V was trimmed by 4 bases and J by 2 bases, leaving 12 bases between them. This clone has a handful of counts. The antigen remains undetermined. The V and J genes are TRBV29-1 and TRBJ2-7; D is ambiguous. The receptor comes from a human donor with alopecia areata. Sequencing was carried out using CD4+ T cells sorted from blood. The CDR3 region has the DNA TGCAGCGTTGGGAATCCTATGACCTACGAGCAGTACTTC. Translated: CSVGNPMTYEQYF.